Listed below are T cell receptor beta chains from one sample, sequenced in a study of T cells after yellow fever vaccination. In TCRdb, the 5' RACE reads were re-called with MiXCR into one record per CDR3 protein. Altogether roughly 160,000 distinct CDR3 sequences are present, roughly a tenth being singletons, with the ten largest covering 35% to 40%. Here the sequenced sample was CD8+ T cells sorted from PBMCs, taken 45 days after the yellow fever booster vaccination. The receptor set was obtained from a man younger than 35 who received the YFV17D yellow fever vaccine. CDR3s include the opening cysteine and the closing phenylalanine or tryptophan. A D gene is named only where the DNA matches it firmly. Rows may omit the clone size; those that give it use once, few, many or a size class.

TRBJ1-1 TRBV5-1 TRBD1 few TGCGCCAGCAGCTTGGGCGGACAGGCCTTCACTGAAGCTTTCTTT CASSLGGQAFTEAFF
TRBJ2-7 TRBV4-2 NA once TGTGCCAGCAGCCCCGCCAGGGGATTGGACGAGCAGTACTTC CASSPARGLDEQYF
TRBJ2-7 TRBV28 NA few TGTGCCAGCAGTTTAGGGGCAGGGCACTACGAGCAGTACTTC CASSLGAGHYEQYF
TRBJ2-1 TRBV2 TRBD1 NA TGTGCCCACCGGGACAGCTACAATGAGCAGTTCTTC CAHRDSYNEQFF
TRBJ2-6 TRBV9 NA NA TGTGCCAGCAGCGTAGCAGTTGGATCCGGGGCCAACGTCCTGACTTTC CASSVAVGSGANVLTF
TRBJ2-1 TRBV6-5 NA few TGTGCCAGCAGTAGCTCCGGTCAGGGCTACAATGAGCAGTTCTTC CASSSSGQGYNEQFF
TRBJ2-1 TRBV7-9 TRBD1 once TGTGCCAGCAGCTCCCCGGGACAGGAGTACAATGAGCAGTTCTTC CASSSPGQEYNEQFF
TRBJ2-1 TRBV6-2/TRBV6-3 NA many TGTGCCAGCAGTTCTAGCTCCTACAATGAGCAGTTCTTC CASSSSSYNEQFF
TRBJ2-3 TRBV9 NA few TGTGCCAGCGGCCTTACAGGGTCCACAGATACGCAGTATTTT CASGLTGSTDTQYF
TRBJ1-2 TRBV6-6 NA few TGTGCCAGCAGTTACTCGAACAGAGATGGCTACACCTTC CASSYSNRDGYTF
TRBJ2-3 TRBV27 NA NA TGTGCCAGCAGGGCAAGGGAAACTAGCACAGATACGCAGTATTTT CASRARETSTDTQYF
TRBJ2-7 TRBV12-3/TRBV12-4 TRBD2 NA TGTGCCAGCACTTGGGGGGGGAACGAGCAGTACTTC CASTWGGNEQYF
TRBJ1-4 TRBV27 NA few TGTGCCAGCAGTCGCACCTGGGGGGGTTCCAATGAAAAACTGTTTTTT CASSRTWGGSNEKLFF
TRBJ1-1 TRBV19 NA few TGTGCCAGTAGCCTCGCCAGAGGGAACACTGAAGCTTTCTTT CASSLARGNTEAFF
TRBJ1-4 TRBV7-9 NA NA TGTGCCAGCAGCCCCCTCTCGACACGGGCTAATGAAAAACTGTTTTTT CASSPLSTRANEKLFF
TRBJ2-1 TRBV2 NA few TGTGCCAGCAGCCAGGAGCCGAAAAACAATGAGCAGTTCTTC CASSQEPKNNEQFF
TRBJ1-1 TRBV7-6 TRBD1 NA TGTGCCAGCAGCCCTAGACAGGGTAGGAGTGTCACTGAAGCTTTCTTT CASSPRQGRSVTEAFF
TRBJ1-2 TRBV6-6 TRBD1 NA TGTGCCAGCAGTTACGACAGGGGGTATGGCTACACCTTC CASSYDRGYGYTF
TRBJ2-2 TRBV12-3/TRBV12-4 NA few TGTGCCAGCAGTTTATCGGGATGGGAGCTGTTTTTT CASSLSGWELFF
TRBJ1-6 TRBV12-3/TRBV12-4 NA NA TGTGCCAGCACGGGGCGTAATTCACCCCTCCACTTT CASTGRNSPLHF
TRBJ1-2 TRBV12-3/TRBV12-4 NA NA TGTGCCAGCAGTTTGGGGGATGGCTACACCTTC CASSLGDGYTF
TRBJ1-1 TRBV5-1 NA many TGCGCCAGCGGCGACAGGACAGTCACTGAAGCTTTCTTT CASGDRTVTEAFF
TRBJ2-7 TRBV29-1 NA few TGCAGCGCGCAAGGCGGTCAGTTGGGATACGAGCAGTACTTC CSAQGGQLGYEQYF
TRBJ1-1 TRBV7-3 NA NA TGTGCCAGCAGCTTACACGGGGGCACTGAAGCTTTCTTT CASSLHGGTEAFF
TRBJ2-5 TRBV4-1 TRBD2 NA TGCGCCAGCAGCCCAAAAGGTCGAGCGGGGGCTCAAGAGACCCAGTACTTC CASSPKGRAGAQETQYF
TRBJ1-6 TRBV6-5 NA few TGTGCCAGCAGTTACGGGGGGCCCGAGAGTTCACCCCTCCACTTT CASSYGGPESSPLHF
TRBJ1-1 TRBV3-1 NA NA TGTGCCAGCAGCCATCTCGACAGGTCGAACACTGAAGCTTTCTTT CASSHLDRSNTEAFF
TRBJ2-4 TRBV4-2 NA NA TGTGCCAGCAGCCAAGATCCCATCCACAACCTGGGGATAAACATTCAGTACTTC CASSQDPIHNLGINIQYF
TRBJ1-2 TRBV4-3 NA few TGCGCCAGCAGCCAAATGGGCCGGAGGGGCTACACCTTC CASSQMGRRGYTF
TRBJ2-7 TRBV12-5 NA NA TGTGCTAGTGGTCCCCCGGACAGCTCCTACGAGCAGTACTTC CASGPPDSSYEQYF
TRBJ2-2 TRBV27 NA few TGTGCCAGCAGCCCCCTTTCGGGGGACCGCGGGGAGCTGTTTTTT CASSPLSGDRGELFF
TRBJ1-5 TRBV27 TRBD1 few TGTGCCAGCAGAGCAGGGGGCTTTAATCAGCCCCAGCATTTT CASRAGGFNQPQHF
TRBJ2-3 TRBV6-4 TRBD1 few TGTGCCAGCAGTGAGCAAGGGGGCCCAGATACGCAGTATTTT CASSEQGGPDTQYF
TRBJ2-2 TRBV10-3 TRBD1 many TGTGCCATCACAGGGGGAACCGGGGAGCTGTTTTTT CAITGGTGELFF
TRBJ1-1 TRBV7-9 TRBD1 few TGTGCCAGCAGCTACATAAGAACCGGGACAGGGGGGGACACTGAAGCTTTCTTT CASSYIRTGTGGDTEAFF
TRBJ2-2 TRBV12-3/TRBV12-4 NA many TGTGCCAGCAGTTGGGAGATGTTAGGCGGGGAGCTGTTTTTT CASSWEMLGGELFF
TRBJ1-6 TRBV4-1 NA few TGCGCCAGCAGCCAAGATTCGGGACTGTATAATTCACCCCTCCACTTT CASSQDSGLYNSPLHF
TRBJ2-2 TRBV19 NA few TGTGCCAGTAGAGGGGGTTGGTCCGGGGAGCTGTTTTTT CASRGGWSGELFF
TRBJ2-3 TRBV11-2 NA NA TGTGCCAGCAGCGGGGCGACGTGGGTGCAGTATTTT CASSGATWVQYF
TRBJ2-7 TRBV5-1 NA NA TGCGCCAGCAGCTTGGCCCGAGGTGGGACCTCCTACGAGAAGTACTTC CASSLARGGTSYEKYF
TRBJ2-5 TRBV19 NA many TGTGCCAGTAGCGGGGCGTCAGGGAAAGAGACCCAGTACTTC CASSGASGKETQYF
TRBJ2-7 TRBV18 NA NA TGTGCCAGCTCACCACCCTCCGTCAATTACGAGCAGTACTTC CASSPPSVNYEQYF
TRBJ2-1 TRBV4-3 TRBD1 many TGCGCCAGCAGCCAAGCCCTGGGGACAGGGTCCTACAATGAGCAGTTCTTC CASSQALGTGSYNEQFF
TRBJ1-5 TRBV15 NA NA TGTGCCACCAGCAGCCGGGACAATCAGCCCCAGCATTTT CATSSRDNQPQHF
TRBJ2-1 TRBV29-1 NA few TGCAGCGTCCCCGACAGTCACAATGAGCAGTTCTTC CSVPDSHNEQFF
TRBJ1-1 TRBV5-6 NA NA TGTGCCAGCAGCATGACTGGCAACACTGAAGCTTTCTTT CASSMTGNTEAFF
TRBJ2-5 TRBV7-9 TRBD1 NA TGTGCCAGCAGCGGGACCGGGACAGGGGTGTTAGAGACCCAGTACTTC CASSGTGTGVLETQYF
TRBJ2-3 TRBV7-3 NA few TGTGCCAGCAGCTTATCCACGGGGGGCGCAGATACGCAGTATTTT CASSLSTGGADTQYF
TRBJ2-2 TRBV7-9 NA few TGTGCCAGCAGCTTAGTTACAGGGAAGAACACCGGGGAGCTGTTTTTT CASSLVTGKNTGELFF
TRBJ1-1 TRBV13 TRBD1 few TGTGCCAGCAGTTTAGGGGGCGAATTTCCCACTGAAGCTTTCTTT CASSLGGEFPTEAFF
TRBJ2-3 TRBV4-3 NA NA TGCGCCAGCAGCCAACTCCTCGAGGGTCTGAACACAGATACGCAGTATTTT CASSQLLEGLNTDTQYF
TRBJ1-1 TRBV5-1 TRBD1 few TGCGCCAGCAGCTTGAACAGGGGAATGAACACTGAAGCTTTCTTT CASSLNRGMNTEAFF
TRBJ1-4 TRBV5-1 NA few TGCGCCAGCAGCCGTCTCGGGGCGCCGGCTGAAAAACTGTTTTTT CASSRLGAPAEKLFF
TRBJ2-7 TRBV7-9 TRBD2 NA TGTGCCAGCAGCCGGGTGCCATCGGGAGGGAGCGAGCAGTACTTC CASSRVPSGGSEQYF
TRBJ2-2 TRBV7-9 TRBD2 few TGTGCCACCGCGGGGGTGCTGCCAGGGAGAATTTACACCGGGGAGCTGTTTTTT CATAGVLPGRIYTGELFF
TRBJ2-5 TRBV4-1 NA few TGCGCCAGCAGCCTGACGGTGAAGCAAGAGACCCAGTACTTC CASSLTVKQETQYF
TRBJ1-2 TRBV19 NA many TGTGCCAGTAGTATCGATTGGGCAGAATATGGCTACACCTTC CASSIDWAEYGYTF
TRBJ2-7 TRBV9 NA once TGTGCCAGCAGCGTAGGGGCTTCCTACGAGCAGTACTTC CASSVGASYEQYF
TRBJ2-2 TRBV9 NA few TGTGCCAGCAGCGTAGGCGGGTCCGGGGAGCTGTTTTTT CASSVGGSGELFF
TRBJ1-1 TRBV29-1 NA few TGCAGCGTGGGTTGGGGGAACACTGAAGCTTTCTTT CSVGWGNTEAFF